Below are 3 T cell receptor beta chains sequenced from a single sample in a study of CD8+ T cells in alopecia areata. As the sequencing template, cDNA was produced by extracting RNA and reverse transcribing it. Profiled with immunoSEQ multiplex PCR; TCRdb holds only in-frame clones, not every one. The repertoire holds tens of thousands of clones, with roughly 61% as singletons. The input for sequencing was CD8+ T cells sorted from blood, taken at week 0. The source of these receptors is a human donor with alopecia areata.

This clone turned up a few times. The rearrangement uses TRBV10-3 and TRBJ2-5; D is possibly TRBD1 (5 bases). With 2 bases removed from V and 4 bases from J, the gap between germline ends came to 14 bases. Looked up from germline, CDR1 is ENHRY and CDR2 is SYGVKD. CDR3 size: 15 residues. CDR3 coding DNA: TGTGCCATCAGTGAGGCAAAGGGGTTGGTAGAGACCCAGTACTTC. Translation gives CAISEAKGLVETQYF.

Written as DNA, the CDR3 is TGTGCCAGCAGTGCACAGGGGTCAGGTGAGCAGTTCTTC. Amino acids: CASSAQGSGEQFF. The chain couples TRBV28 to TRBJ2-1; 7 bases fit TRBD1. J gave up 9 bases and V 5 bases, and 7 bases lay outside the gene matches. The CDR3 contains 13 residues. In germline, CDR1 is MDHEN, CDR2 SYDVKM.

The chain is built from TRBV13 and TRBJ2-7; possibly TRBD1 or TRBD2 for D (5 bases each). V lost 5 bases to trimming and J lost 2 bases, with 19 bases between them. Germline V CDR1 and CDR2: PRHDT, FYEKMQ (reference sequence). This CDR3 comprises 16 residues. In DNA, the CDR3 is TGTGCCAGCAGCCCCCAACAGGAAAGCGGAACCTACGAGCAGTACTTC. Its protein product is CASSPQQESGTYEQYF.